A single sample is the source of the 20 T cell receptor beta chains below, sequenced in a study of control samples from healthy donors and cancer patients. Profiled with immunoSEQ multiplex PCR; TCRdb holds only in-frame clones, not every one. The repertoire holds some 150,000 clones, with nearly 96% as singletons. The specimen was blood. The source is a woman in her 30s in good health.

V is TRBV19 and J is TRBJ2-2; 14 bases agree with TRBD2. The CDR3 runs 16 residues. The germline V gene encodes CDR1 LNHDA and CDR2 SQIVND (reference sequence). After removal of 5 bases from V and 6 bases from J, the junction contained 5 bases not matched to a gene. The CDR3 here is CASSEGLAGAAGELFF. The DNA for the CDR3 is TGTGCCAGTAGTGAGGGACTAGCGGGGGCCGCCGGGGAGCTGTTTTTT.

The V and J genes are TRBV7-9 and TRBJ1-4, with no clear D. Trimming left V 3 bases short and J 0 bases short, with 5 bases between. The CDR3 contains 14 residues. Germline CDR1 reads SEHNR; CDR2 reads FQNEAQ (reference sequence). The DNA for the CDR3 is TGTGCCAGCAGCTTTCAAACAACTAATGAAAAACTGTTTTTT. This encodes CASSFQTTNEKLFF.

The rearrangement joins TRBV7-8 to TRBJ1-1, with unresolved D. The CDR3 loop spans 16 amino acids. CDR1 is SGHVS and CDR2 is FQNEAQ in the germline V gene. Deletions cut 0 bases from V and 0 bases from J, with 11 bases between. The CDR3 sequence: CASSLAERRMNTEAFF. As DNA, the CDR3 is TGTGCCAGCAGCTTAGCTGAACGACGTATGAACACTGAAGCTTTCTTT.

For the CDR3, the DNA is TGCGCCAGCAGCTTGAATTATCCCCCCCTACAGGGGGCCCAGTACTTC. This gives the protein CASSLNYPPLQGAQYF. The chain carries TRBV5-1 and TRBJ2-5; 8 nucleotides align to TRBD1. The junction had 14 bases not matched to a gene; V was cut back by 1 base and J by 9 bases. This CDR3 has 16 residues. Germline lookup yields CDR1 SGHRS and CDR2 YFSETQ.

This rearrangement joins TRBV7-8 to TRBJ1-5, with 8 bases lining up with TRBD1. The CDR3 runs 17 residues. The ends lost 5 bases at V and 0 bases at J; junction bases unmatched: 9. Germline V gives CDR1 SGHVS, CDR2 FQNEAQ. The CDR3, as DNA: TGTGCCAGCAGCCCCCGGACAGGGAGAAGTAGCAATCAGCCCCAGCATTTT. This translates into CASSPRTGRSSNQPQHF.

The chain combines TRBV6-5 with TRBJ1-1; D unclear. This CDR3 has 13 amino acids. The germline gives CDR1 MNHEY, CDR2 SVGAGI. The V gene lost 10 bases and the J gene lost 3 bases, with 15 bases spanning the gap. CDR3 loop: CATGRGRDTEAFF. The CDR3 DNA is TGTGCCACCGGCAGAGGACGGGACACTGAAGCTTTCTTT.

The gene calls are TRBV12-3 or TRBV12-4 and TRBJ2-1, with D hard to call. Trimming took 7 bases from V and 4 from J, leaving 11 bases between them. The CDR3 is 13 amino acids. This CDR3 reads CASTLLQYNEQFF. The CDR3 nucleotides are TGTGCCAGCACTTTGTTACAATACAATGAGCAGTTCTTC.

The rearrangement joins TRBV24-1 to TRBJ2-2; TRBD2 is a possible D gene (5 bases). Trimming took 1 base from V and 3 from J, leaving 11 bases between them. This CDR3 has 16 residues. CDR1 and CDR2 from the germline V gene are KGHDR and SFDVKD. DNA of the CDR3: TGTGCCACCAGTGATTTTCGGGGAAGGGACACCGGGGAGCTGTTTTTT. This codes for CATSDFRGRDTGELFF.

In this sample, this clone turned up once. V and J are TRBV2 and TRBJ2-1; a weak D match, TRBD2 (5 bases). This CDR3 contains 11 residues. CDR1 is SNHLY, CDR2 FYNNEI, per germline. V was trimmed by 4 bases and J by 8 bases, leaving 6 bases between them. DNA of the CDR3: TGTGCCAGCAGTGTTAGCGATGAGCAGTTCTTC. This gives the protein CASSVSDEQFF.

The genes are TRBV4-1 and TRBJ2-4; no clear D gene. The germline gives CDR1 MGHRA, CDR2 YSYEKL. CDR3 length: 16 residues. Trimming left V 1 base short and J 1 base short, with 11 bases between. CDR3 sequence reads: CASSQAITWAKNIQYF. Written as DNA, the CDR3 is TGCGCCAGCAGCCAAGCGATAACTTGGGCCAAAAACATTCAGTACTTC.

This chain's CDR3 is CSVEAPPAVVYDNEQFF. In nucleotides, the CDR3 is TGCAGCGTTGAAGCCCCCCCGGCGGTCGTGTACGACAATGAGCAGTTCTTC. The V and J genes are TRBV29-1 and TRBJ2-1; D remains ambiguous. CDR1 SQVTM and CDR2 ANQGSEA come from the germline V gene. With 1 base removed from V and 5 bases from J, the gap between germline ends came to 21 bases. This CDR3 has 17 amino acids.

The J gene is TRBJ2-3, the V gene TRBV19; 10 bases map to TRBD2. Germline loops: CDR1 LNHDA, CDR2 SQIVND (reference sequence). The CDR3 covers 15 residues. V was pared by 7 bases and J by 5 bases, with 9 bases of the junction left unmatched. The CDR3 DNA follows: TGTGCCAGTACCCTTAGCGGGAGGAACGGAGATACGCAGTATTTT. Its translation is CASTLSGRNGDTQYF.

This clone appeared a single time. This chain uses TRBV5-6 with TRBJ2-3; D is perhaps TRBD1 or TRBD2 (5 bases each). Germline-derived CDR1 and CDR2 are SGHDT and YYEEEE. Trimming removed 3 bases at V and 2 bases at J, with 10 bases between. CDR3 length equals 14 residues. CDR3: CASSWGSFTDTQYF. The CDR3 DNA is TGTGCCAGCAGCTGGGGGAGTTTCACAGATACGCAGTATTTT.

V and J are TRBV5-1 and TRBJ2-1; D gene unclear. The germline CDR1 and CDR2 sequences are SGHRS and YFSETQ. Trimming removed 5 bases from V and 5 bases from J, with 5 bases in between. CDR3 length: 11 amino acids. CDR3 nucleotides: TGCGCCAGCAGGAGCAACAATGAGCAGTTCTTC. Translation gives CASRSNNEQFF.

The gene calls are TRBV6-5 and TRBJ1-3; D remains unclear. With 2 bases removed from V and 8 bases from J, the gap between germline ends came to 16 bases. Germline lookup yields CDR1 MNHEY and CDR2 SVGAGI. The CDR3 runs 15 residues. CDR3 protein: CASSYGPAGRDTIYF. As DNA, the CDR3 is TGTGCCAGCAGTTACGGGCCTGCTGGACGGGACACCATATATTTT.

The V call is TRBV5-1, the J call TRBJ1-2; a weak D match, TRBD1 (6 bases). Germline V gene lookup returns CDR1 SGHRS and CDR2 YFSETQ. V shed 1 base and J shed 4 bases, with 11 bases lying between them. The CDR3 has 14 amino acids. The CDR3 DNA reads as TGCGCCAGCAGCTTGTCACAGGGCGGCTATGGCTACACCTTC. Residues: CASSLSQGGYGYTF.

The CDR3, as DNA: TGTGCCATCAGCTGGGACAGTGCAGGGGCCAACGTCCTGACTTTC. Translation gives CAISWDSAGANVLTF. The chain couples TRBV10-3 to TRBJ2-6, with 7 bases that match TRBD1. The V and J ends lost 6 bases and 4 bases, in that order; junction bases with no gene match: 6. The CDR3 sequence is 15 residues long. CDR1 and CDR2 from the germline V gene are ENHRY and SYGVKD.

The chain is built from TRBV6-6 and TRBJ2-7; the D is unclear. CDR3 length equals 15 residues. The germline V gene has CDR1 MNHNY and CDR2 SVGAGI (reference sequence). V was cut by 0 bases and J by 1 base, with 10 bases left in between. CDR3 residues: CASSYSAEISYEQYF. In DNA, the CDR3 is TGTGCCAGCAGTTACTCGGCAGAAATATCCTACGAGCAGTACTTC.

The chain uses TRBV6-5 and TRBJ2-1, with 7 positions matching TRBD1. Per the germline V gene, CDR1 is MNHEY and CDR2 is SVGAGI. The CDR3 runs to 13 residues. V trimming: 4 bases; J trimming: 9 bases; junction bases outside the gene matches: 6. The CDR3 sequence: CASSSHGQVEQFF. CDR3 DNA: TGTGCCAGCAGTTCCCACGGACAGGTTGAGCAGTTCTTC.

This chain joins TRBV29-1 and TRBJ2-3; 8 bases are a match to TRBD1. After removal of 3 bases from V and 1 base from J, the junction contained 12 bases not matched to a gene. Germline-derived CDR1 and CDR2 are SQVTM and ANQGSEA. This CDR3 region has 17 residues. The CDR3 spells CSVDSATGAAGTDTQYF. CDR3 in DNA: TGCAGCGTTGATAGCGCGACAGGGGCTGCGGGCACAGATACGCAGTATTTT.